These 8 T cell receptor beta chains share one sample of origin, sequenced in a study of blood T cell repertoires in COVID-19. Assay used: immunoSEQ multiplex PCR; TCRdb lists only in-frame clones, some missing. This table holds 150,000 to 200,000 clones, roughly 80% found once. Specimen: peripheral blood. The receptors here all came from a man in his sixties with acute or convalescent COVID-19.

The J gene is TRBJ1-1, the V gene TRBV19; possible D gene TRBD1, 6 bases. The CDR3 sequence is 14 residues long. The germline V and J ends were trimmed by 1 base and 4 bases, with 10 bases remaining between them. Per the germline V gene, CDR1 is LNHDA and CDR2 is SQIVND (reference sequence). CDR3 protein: CASSIGGRATEAFF. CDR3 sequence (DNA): TGTGCCAGTAGTATAGGGGGGCGGGCCACTGAAGCTTTCTTT.

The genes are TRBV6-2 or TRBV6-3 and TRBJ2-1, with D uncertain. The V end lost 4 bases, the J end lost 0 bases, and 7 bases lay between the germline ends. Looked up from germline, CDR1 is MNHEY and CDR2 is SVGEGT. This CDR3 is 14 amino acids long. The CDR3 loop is CASSLLDSYNEQFF. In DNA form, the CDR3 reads TGTGCCAGCAGTTTGCTAGACTCCTACAATGAGCAGTTCTTC.

The CDR3 spells CASSAPGPYNSPLHF. In DNA form, the CDR3 reads TGTGCCAGCAGCGCTCCGGGTCCCTATAATTCACCCCTCCACTTT. The chain has TRBV7-9 and TRBJ1-6; D remains ambiguous. Germline values: CDR1 SEHNR, CDR2 FQNEAQ (reference sequence). The ends were cut back, 5 bases at V and 2 bases at J, with 10 bases in the middle. This CDR3 has 15 amino acids.

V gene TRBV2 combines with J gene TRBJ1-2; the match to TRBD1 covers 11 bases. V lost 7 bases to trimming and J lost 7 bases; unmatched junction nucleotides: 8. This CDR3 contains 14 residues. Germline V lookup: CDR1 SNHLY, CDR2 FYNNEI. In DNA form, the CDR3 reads TGTGCCAGCATCGGGACAGGGGGGACTAGTGGCTACACCTTC. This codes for CASIGTGGTSGYTF. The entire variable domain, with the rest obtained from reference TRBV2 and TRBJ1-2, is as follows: EPEVTQTPSHQVTQMGQEVILRCVPISNHLYFYWYRQILGQKVEFLVSFYNNEISEKSEIFDDQFSVERPDGSNFTLKIRSTKLEDSAMYFCASIGTGGTSGYTFGSGTRLTVV.

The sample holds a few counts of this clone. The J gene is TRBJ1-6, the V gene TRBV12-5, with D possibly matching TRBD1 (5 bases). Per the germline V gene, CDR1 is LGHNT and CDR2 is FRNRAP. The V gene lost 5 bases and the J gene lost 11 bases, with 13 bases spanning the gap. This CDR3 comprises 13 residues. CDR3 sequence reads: CASGIEEGTPLHF. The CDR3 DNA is TGTGCTAGTGGTATAGAGGAGGGGACACCCCTCCACTTT.

CDR3 DNA: TGTGCCAGCAGCCAAGATGGGTCGGGGGGAGACTATGGCTACACCTTC. This sequence encodes CASSQDGSGGDYGYTF. V and J are TRBV4-2 and TRBJ1-2, with D possibly TRBD1 on 5 matching bases. V was pared by 0 bases and J by 3 bases, with 14 bases between. Germline V gives CDR1 LGHNA, CDR2 YNFKEQ. The CDR3 is 16 amino acids.

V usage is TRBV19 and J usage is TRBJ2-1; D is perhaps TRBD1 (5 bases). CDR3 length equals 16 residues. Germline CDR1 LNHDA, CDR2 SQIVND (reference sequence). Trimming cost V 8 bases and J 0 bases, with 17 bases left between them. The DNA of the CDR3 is TGTGCCAGTGGGATTGACAGTTCTCCCTCCTACAATGAGCAGTTCTTC. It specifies CASGIDSSPSYNEQFF.

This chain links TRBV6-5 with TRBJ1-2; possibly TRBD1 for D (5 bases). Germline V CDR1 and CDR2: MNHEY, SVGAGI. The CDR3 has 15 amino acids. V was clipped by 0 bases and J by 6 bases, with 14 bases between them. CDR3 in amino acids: CASSYSFSGIDGYTF. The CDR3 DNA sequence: TGTGCCAGCAGTTACTCGTTTTCAGGGATCGATGGCTACACCTTC.